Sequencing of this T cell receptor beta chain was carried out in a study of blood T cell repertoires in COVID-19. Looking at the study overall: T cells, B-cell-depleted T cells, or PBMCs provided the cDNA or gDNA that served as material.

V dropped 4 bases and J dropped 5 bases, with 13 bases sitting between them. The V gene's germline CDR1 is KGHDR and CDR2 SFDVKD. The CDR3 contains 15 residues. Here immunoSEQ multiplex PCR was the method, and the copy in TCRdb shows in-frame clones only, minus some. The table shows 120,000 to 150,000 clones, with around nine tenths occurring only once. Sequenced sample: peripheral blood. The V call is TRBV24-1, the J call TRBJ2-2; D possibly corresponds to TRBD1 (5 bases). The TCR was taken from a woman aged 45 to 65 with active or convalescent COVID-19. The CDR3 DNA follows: TGTGCCACCAGTGACCCATTCTCAGGGACCGGGGAGCTGTTTTTT. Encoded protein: CATSDPFSGTGELFF.